Each of the 17 T cell receptor beta chains below was sequenced from the same sample in a study of blood T cell repertoires in COVID-19. The data were produced by immunoSEQ multiplex PCR, yet TCRdb's version contains in-frame clones alone and is incomplete. This repertoire shows about 96,000 clones, roughly 90% found once; its top ten account for about 4%. Sequences were obtained from peripheral blood. Receptor source: a human donor with COVID-19, enrolled during active disease. The donor label of this sample is uncertain.

The chain combines TRBV7-9 with TRBJ1-4; the D is unclear. The germline CDR1 and CDR2 sequences are SEHNR and FQNEAQ (reference sequence). V was trimmed by 2 bases and J by 0 bases, leaving 7 bases between them. The CDR3 consists of 15 residues. The CDR3 is CASSLLGATNEKLFF. CDR3 sequence (DNA): TGTGCCAGCAGCTTATTGGGCGCAACTAATGAAAAACTGTTTTTT.

The chain carries TRBV6-5 and TRBJ2-7; possibly TRBD1 for D (5 bases). V lost 6 bases to trimming and J lost 0 bases, with 9 bases between them. Germline-derived CDR1 and CDR2 are MNHEY and SVGAGI. The CDR3 spans 13 residues. CDR3 bases: TGTGCCAGCAGCCAGACAGCCTCCTACGAGCAGTACTTC. Encoded protein: CASSQTASYEQYF.

This clone was counted only a few times. CDR3 sequence: CASASGTGVTEAFF. In nucleotides, the CDR3 is TGCGCCAGCGCGAGCGGGACAGGGGTGACTGAAGCTTTCTTT. The gene calls are TRBV10-2 and TRBJ1-1, with 10 bases fitting TRBD1. Germline V gives CDR1 WSHSY, CDR2 SAAADI. This CDR3 comprises 14 residues. Losses at the gene ends were 8 bases for V and 5 bases for J; bases not matched to a gene: 8.

The chain has TRBV27 and TRBJ2-5; TRBD2 agrees at 8 bases. The CDR3 loop spans 15 amino acids. Losses at the gene ends were 5 bases for V and 6 bases for J; bases not matched to a gene: 11. Germline V gene lookup returns CDR1 MNHEY and CDR2 SMNVEV (reference sequence). The CDR3: CASSPLAGGLKTQYF. CDR3 bases: TGTGCCAGCAGTCCCCTCGCGGGAGGATTGAAGACCCAGTACTTC.

The chain links TRBV19 to TRBJ1-5; D is perhaps TRBD1 (5 bases). CDR1 and CDR2 from the germline V gene are LNHDA and SQIVND (reference sequence). V was pared by 3 bases and J by 6 bases, with 12 bases between. The CDR3 spans 14 residues. The CDR3 region is CASSMGQGGQPQHF. The CDR3 DNA sequence: TGTGCCAGTAGTATGGGGCAGGGTGGTCAGCCCCAGCATTTT.

This sequence joins TRBV12-3 or TRBV12-4 and TRBJ2-7; TRBD2 might be the D (6 bases). The CDR3 has 11 residues. The V and J ends lost 3 bases and 7 bases respectively, with 7 bases between them. For the CDR3, the DNA is TGTGCCAGCAGTTTGGAGGGGGAGCAGTACTTC. It codes for CASSLEGEQYF.

This chain uses TRBV4-1 with TRBJ2-1, with 10 positions matching TRBD1. The CDR3 covers 17 residues. Germline assignment: CDR1 MGHRA and CDR2 YSYEKL. V dropped 5 bases and J dropped 5; count of bases not matched to a gene: 12. CDR3 nucleotide sequence: TGCGCCAGCAGCACCCACCCCCCCGGGACAGGGGACAATGAGCAGTTCTTC. This sequence encodes CASSTHPPGTGDNEQFF.

This chain's CDR3 is CASSQSEYRSNEKLFF. In nucleotides, the CDR3 is TGCGCCAGCAGCCAATCGGAGTATAGGAGTAATGAAAAACTGTTTTTT. V is TRBV4-1 and J is TRBJ1-4; no definite D call. This CDR3 spans 16 amino acids. The V end was cut by 2 bases, the J end by 4 bases, with 14 bases between. The V gene's germline CDR1 is MGHRA and CDR2 YSYEKL.

The gene calls are TRBV6-5 and TRBJ1-2; TRBD1 agrees at 7 bases. The CDR3 totals 15 residues. The germline V gene has CDR1 MNHEY and CDR2 SVGAGI. Trimming at V came to 0 bases and at J to 4 bases, leaving 5 bases not matched to a gene. The CDR3 is CASSYSDRPPYGYTF. CDR3 nucleotides: TGTGCCAGCAGTTACTCGGACAGGCCTCCCTATGGCTACACCTTC.

The chain carries TRBV9 and TRBJ1-1, with D unclear. Germline V lookup: CDR1 SGDLS, CDR2 YYNGEE. The length of the CDR3 is 13 residues. The V end was cut by 4 bases, the J end by 3 bases, with 10 bases between. The CDR3 DNA is TGTGCCAGCAGCCCGAGTGTGGACACTGAAGCTTTCTTT. Encoded protein: CASSPSVDTEAFF.

The chain joins TRBV7-9 to TRBJ1-3; perhaps TRBD1 as D (6 bases). The germline V gene has CDR1 SEHNR and CDR2 FQNEAQ (reference sequence). Trimming shortened V by 6 bases and J by 6 bases, and 15 bases separated the two germline ends. There are 14 residues in the CDR3. The DNA of the CDR3 is TGTGCCAGCAGTCAAGAGGACAGAGAAAACACCATATATTTT. It codes for CASSQEDRENTIYF.

The chain couples TRBV29-1 to TRBJ1-5; TRBD1 might be the D (6 bases). This CDR3 has 13 residues. Germline values: CDR1 SQVTM, CDR2 ANQGSEA. V shed 6 bases and J shed 4 bases, with 13 bases lying between them. The CDR3 here is CSVAGQLNQPQHF. CDR3 nucleotides: TGCAGCGTGGCCGGACAGTTAAATCAGCCCCAGCATTTT.

CDR3 sequence: CASSLGGWGIANTGELFF. In DNA, the CDR3 is TGTGCCAGCAGCTTAGGCGGGTGGGGTATCGCGAACACCGGGGAGCTGTTTTTT. V usage is TRBV11-3 and J usage is TRBJ2-2; possible D gene TRBD2, 5 bases. The ends were cut back, 1 base at V and 0 bases at J, with 15 bases in the middle. Germline lookup yields CDR1 SGHNT and CDR2 YENEEA. The CDR3 is 18 residues long.

The rearrangement uses TRBV4-1 and TRBJ2-7, with D uncertain. V lost 1 base and J 6 bases, leaving 7 bases between the germline ends. The CDR3 totals 12 residues. The V gene's germline CDR1 is MGHRA and CDR2 YSYEKL. Written as DNA, the CDR3 is TGCGCCAGCAGCCAAGTCGGTGGCGAGCAGTACTTC. It specifies CASSQVGGEQYF.

As regards this clone: The identical CDR3 is also encoded by other nucleotide sequences in the sample. V gene TRBV29-1 combines with J gene TRBJ1-3; 7 bases are shared with TRBD1. Germline lookup yields CDR1 SQVTM and CDR2 ANQGSEA. V trimming: 6 bases; J trimming: 0 bases; junction bases outside the gene matches: 5. The length of the CDR3 is 14 residues. For the CDR3, the DNA is TGCAGCGTCAGGGACAGCCTCTCTGGAAACACCATATATTTT. Residues: CSVRDSLSGNTIYF.

The chain joins TRBV14 to TRBJ2-1; perhaps TRBD2 as D (5 bases). Germline values: CDR1 SGHDN, CDR2 FVKESK. V was cut by 4 bases and J by 6 bases, with 19 bases left in between. This CDR3 contains 16 residues. This chain's CDR3 is CASSPIPGFDANEQFF. The CDR3 DNA follows: TGTGCCAGCAGCCCTATCCCGGGATTCGACGCCAATGAGCAGTTCTTC. Full variable domain (rest looked up from reference TRBV14 and TRBJ2-1): EAGVTQFPSHSVIEKGQTVTLRCDPISGHDNLYWYRRVMGKEIKFLLHFVKESKQDESGMPNNRFLAERTGGTYSTLKVQPAELEDSGVYFCASSPIPGFDANEQFFGPGTRLTVL.

The genes are TRBV28 and TRBJ1-3; TRBD1 might be the D (5 bases). V was pared by 2 bases and J by 0 bases, with 11 bases between. The CDR3 extends over 16 amino acids. Germline CDR1 and CDR2: MDHEN and SYDVKM. The CDR3, as DNA: TGTGCCAGCAGTTTACCGGGACTGTACTCTGGAAACACCATATATTTT. This sequence encodes CASSLPGLYSGNTIYF.